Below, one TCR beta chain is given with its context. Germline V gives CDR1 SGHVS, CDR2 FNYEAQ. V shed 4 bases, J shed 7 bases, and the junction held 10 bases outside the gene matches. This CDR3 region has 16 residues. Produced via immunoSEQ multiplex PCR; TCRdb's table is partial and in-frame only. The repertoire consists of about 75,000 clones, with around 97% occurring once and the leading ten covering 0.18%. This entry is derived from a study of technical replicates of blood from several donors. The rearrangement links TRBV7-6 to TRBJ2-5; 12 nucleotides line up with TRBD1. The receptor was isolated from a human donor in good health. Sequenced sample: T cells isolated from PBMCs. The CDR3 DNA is TGTGCCAGCAGCTCGCCGGGACAGGGGGCTTGGGGGACCCAGTACTTC. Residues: CASSSPGQGAWGTQYF. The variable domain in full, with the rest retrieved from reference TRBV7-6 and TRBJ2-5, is GAGVSQSPRYKVTKRGQDVALRCDPISGHVSLYWYRQALGQGPEFLTYFNYEAQQDKSGLPNDRFSAERPEGSISTLTIQRTEQRDSAMYRCASSSPGQGAWGTQYFGPGTRLLVL.